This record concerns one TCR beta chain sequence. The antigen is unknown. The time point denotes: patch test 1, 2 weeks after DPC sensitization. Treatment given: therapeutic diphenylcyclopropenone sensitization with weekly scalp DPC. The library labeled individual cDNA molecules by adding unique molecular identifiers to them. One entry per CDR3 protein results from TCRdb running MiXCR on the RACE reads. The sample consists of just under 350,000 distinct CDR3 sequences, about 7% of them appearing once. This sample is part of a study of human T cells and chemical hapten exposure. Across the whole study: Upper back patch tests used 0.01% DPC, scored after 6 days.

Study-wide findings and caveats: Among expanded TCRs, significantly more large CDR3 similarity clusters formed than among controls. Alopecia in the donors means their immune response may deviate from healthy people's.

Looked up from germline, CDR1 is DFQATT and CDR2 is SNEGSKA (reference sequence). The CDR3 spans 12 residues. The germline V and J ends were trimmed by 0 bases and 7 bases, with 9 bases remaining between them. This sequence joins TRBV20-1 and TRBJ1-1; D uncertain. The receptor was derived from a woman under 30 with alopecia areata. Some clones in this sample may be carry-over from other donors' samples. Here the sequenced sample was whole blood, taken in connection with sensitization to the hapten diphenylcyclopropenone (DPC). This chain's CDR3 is CSARDLTLEAFF. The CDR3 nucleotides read TGCAGTGCTAGAGATCTGACACTTGAAGCTTTCTTT.